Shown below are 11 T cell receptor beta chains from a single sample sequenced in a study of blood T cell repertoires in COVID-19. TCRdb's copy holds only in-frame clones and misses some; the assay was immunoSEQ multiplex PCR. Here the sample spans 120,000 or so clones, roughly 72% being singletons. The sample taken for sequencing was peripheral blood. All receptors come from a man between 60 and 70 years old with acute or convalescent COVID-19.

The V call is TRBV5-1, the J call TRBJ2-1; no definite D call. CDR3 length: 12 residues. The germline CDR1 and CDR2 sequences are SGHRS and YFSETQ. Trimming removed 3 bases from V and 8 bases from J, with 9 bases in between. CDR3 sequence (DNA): TGCGCCAGCAGCTCACCCGGAGATGAGCAGTTCTTC. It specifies CASSSPGDEQFF.

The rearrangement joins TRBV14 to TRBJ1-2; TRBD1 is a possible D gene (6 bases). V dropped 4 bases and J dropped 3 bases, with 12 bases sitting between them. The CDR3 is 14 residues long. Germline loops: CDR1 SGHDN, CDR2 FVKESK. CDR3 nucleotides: TGTGCCAGCAGCCCGGACAGTTTCTACTATGGCTACACCTTC. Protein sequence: CASSPDSFYYGYTF.

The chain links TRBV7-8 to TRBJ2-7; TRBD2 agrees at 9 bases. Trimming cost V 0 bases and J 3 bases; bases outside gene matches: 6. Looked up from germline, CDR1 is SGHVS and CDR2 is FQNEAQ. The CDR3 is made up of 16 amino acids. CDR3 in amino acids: CASSLAILAGYYEQYF. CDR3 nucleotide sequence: TGTGCCAGCAGCTTAGCGATCCTAGCGGGGTACTACGAGCAGTACTTC. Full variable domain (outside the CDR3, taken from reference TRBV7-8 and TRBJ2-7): GAGVSQSPRYKVAKRGQDVALRCDPISGHVSLFWYQQALGQGPEFLTYFQNEAQLDKSGLPSDRFFAERPEGSVSTLKIQRTQQEDSAVYLCASSLAILAGYYEQYFGPGTRLTVT.

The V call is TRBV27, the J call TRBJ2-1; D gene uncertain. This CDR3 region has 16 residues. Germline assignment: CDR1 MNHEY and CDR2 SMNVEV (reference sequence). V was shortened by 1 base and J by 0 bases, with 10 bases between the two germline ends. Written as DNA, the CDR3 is TGTGCCAGCAGTTTATTCGGTCCAAGCTCCTACAATGAGCAGTTCTTC. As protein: CASSLFGPSSYNEQFF.

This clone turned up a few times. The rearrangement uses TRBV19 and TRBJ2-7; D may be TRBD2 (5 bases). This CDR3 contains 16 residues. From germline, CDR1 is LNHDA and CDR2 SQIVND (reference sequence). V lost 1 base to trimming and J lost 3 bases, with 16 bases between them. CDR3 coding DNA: TGTGCCAGTAGTATAGGTTTGGCAGGTCGGGGCTACGAGCAGTACTTC. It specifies CASSIGLAGRGYEQYF.

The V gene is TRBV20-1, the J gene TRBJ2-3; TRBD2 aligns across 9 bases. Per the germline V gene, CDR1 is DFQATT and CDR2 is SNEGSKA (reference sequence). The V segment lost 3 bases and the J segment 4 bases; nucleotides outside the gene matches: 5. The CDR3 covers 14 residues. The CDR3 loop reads CSASPSGNPDTQYF. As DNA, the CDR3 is TGCAGTGCTAGTCCTAGCGGGAACCCAGATACGCAGTATTTT.

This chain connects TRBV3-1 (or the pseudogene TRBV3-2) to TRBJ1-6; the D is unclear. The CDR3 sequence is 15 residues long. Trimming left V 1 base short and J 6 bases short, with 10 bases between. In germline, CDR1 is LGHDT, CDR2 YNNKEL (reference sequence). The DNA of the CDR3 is TGTGCCAGCAGCCAAGGGGTACGGAGTAATTCACCCCTCCACTTT. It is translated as CASSQGVRSNSPLHF.

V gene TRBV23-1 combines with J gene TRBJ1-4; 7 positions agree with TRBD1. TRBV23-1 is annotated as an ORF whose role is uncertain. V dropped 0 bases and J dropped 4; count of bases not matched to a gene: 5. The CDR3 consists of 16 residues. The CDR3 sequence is CASSQSSRQGNEKLFF. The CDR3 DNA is TGCGCCAGCAGTCAATCATCTCGACAGGGTAATGAAAAACTGTTTTTT.

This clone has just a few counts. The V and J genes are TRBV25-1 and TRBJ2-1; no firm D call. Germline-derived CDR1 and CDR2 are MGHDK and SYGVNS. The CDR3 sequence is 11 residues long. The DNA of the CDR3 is TGTGCTCACGGGTCCAGCTATGAGCAGTTCTTC. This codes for CAHGSSYEQFF.

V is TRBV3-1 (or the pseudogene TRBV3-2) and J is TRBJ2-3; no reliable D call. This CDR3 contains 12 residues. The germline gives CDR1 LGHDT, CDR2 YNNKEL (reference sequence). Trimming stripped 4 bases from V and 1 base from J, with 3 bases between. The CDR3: CASSRRTDTQYF. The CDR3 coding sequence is TGTGCCAGCAGCCGGCGCACAGATACGCAGTATTTT.

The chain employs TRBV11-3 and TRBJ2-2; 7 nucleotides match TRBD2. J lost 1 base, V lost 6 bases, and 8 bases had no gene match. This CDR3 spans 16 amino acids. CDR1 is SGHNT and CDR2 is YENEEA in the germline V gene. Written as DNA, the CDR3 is TGTGCCAGCAGTGAACCGGTAGCGGGGAACACCGGGGAGCTGTTTTTT. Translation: CASSEPVAGNTGELFF.